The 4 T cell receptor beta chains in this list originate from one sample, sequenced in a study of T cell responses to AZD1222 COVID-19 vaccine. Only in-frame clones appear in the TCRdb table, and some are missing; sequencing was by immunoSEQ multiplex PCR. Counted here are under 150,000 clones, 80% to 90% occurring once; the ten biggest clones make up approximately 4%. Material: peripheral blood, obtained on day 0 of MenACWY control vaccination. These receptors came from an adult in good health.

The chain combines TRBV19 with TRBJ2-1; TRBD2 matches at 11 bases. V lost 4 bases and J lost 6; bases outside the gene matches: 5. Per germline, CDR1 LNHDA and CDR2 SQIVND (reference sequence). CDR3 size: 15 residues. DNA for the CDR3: TGTGCCAGTAGTAATCCGGGACTAGCGGCCAATGAGCAGTTCTTC. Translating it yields CASSNPGLAANEQFF.

The CDR3 DNA follows: TGCAGTCCCCAAGGCAACTATGGCTACACCTTC. Translating gives CSPQGNYGYTF. The chain is built from TRBV20-1 and TRBJ1-2; D remains ambiguous. From germline, CDR1 is DFQATT and CDR2 SNEGSKA (reference sequence). The ends were cut back, 8 bases at V and 2 bases at J, with 9 bases in the middle. The CDR3 is 11 amino acids.

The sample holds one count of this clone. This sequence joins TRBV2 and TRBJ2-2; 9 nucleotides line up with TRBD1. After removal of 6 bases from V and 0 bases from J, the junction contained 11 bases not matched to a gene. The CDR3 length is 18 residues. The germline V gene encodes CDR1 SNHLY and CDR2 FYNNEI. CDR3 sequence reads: CASRVWDRVASNTGELFF. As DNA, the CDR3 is TGTGCCAGCAGGGTCTGGGACAGGGTCGCTTCGAACACCGGGGAGCTGTTTTTT.

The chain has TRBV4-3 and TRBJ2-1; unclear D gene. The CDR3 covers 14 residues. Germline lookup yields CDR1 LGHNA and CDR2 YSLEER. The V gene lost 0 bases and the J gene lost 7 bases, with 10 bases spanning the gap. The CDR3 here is CASSQDPSGNEQFF. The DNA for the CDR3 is TGCGCCAGCAGCCAAGATCCCTCTGGGAATGAGCAGTTCTTC.